A single sample gave rise to the 18 T cell receptor beta chains below, sequenced in a study of T cells in Graves' hyperthyroidism and ophthalmopathy. What was amplified from RNA transcripts were TCR beta CDR3 regions. RT-PCR in the first round (using the HTBI primer set) targeted the TCR CDR3. TCRdb called the multiplex PCR reads again in MiXCR, with one record for every CDR3 protein. The sample holds hundreds of thousands of distinct CDR3 sequences, 45% seen once. The sample was peripheral blood or thyroid tissue (not recorded which). These receptors were obtained from an adult man with Graves' disease, either hyperthyroidism or ophthalmopathy (not recorded which).

This chain links TRBV7-4 with TRBJ2-7; TRBD2 agrees at 7 bases. This CDR3 contains 15 residues. In germline, CDR1 is SGHVT, CDR2 SQSDAQ. Trimming took 5 bases from V and 3 from J; bases not matched to a gene: 10. In DNA form, the CDR3 reads TGTGCCAGCAGCCCGCTAGCGGAAGAATACTACGAGCAGTACTTC. Protein: CASSPLAEEYYEQYF.

At least ten counts were recorded for this clonotype. The V and J genes are TRBV20-1 and TRBJ1-4, with D unclear. The CDR3 length is 12 residues. CDR1 is DFQATT and CDR2 is SNEGSKA in the germline V gene (reference sequence). Trimming pared 3 bases from V and 7 bases from J, leaving 9 bases between. The chain's CDR3 is CSARASSEKLFF. CDR3 nucleotide sequence: TGCAGTGCTAGGGCGTCATCTGAAAAACTGTTTTTT.

The chain joins TRBV5-1 to TRBJ2-2; 8 bases are shared with TRBD1. This CDR3 has 16 residues. V gave up 4 bases and J gave up 4 bases; unmatched junction bases: 9. Germline values: CDR1 SGHRS, CDR2 YFSETQ. CDR3 sequence: CASSLRDRWATGELFF. DNA of the CDR3: TGCGCCAGCAGCCTCCGGGACAGGTGGGCCACCGGGGAGCTGTTTTTT.

This clonotype was seen a few times. The V and J genes are TRBV9 and TRBJ2-7; D is tentatively TRBD1 or TRBD2 (5 bases each). The germline CDR1 and CDR2 sequences are SGDLS and YYNGEE. The CDR3 runs 13 residues. Trimming shortened V by 4 bases and J by 4 bases, and 12 bases separated the two germline ends. Here the CDR3 reads CASSKGDGYEQYF. For the CDR3, the DNA is TGTGCCAGCAGCAAAGGGGACGGGTACGAGCAGTACTTC.

This clonotype was recorded at least ten times. The chain is built from TRBV7-8 and TRBJ1-2, with TRBD1 as a possible D gene (6 bases). V was clipped by 1 base and J by 5 bases, with 11 bases between them. The CDR3 consists of 14 residues. CDR1 and CDR2 (germline): SGHVS, FQNEAQ. CDR3: CASSLGGGQYGYTF. Here the CDR3 DNA reads TGTGCCAGCAGCTTAGGAGGGGGGCAGTATGGCTACACCTTC.

This rearrangement joins TRBV10-1 to TRBJ1-2; D is undetermined. The germline V and J ends were trimmed by 2 bases and 4 bases, with 8 bases remaining between them. The CDR3 contains 13 residues. The germline V gene encodes CDR1 WNHNN and CDR2 SYGVQD (reference sequence). CDR3 amino acids: CASSEGPGYGYTF. CDR3 DNA sequence: TGCGCCAGCAGTGAGGGACCGGGCTATGGCTACACCTTC.

This clonotype was detected only a few times. The chain uses TRBV6-5 and TRBJ2-7; D is unclear. This CDR3 is built from 14 residues. Germline CDR1 is MNHEY and CDR2 is SVGAGI. Deletions cut 0 bases from V and 5 bases from J, with 11 bases between. CDR3 loop: CASSYSSPRDEQYF. Written as DNA, the CDR3 is TGTGCCAGCAGTTACTCGTCCCCCCGGGACGAGCAGTACTTC.

The V gene is TRBV20-1, the J gene TRBJ1-2; TRBD1 might be the D (5 bases). The CDR3 length is 15 residues. Trimming took off 2 bases at V and 2 bases at J, with 15 bases between the two ends. The germline gives CDR1 DFQATT, CDR2 SNEGSKA (reference sequence). DNA for the CDR3: TGCAGTGCTAGACAAAGACTCGGGGGAAACTATGGCTACACCTTC. It translates to CSARQRLGGNYGYTF.

This clonotype was counted between two and nine times. V and J are TRBV7-2 and TRBJ1-2; tentative D call: TRBD1 (6 bases). There are 16 residues in the CDR3. V was shortened by 5 bases and J by 4 bases, with 20 bases between the two germline ends. The germline V gene encodes CDR1 SGHTA and CDR2 FQGNSA. As DNA, the CDR3 is TGTGCCAGCAGCCCTAGGGGCGGGGGGCTCACCTATGGCTACACCTTC. Translated: CASSPRGGGLTYGYTF.

Regarding this clonotype: As the CDR3 is not closed by the conserved phenylalanine or tryptophan, this likely results from a read error. The DNA is left out, because the CDR3 cannot be placed on it with certainty; the CDR3 is given as TCRdb lists it. The chain joins TRBV2 to TRBJ1-4; the table's D gene call, TRBD1, was not cross checked with the DNA. CDR1 and CDR2 from the germline V gene are SNHLY and FYNNEI. Counting both end residues, the CDR3 totals 9 amino acids. The CDR3: CASTEQGLY.

In regard to this clonotype: This sequence may be a read error, since a much larger clone differs from it by one base. The genes are TRBV11-1 and TRBJ2-5; TRBD1 is a possible D gene (6 bases). The CDR3 contains 13 residues. CDR1 is SGHAT, CDR2 FQDESV, per germline (reference sequence). CDR3 in amino acids: CTSSDRQSGTQYF. The CDR3 bases are TGTACCAGCAGTGACAGGCAATCTGGGACCCAGTACTTC. Variable domain in full (rest from reference TRBV11-1 and TRBJ2-5): EAEVAQSPRYKITEKSQAVAFWCDPISGHATLYWYRQILGQGPELLVQFQDESVVDDSQLPKDRFSAERLKGVDSTLKIQPAELGDSAMYLCTSSDRQSGTQYFGPGTRLLVL.

The chain combines TRBV4-1 with TRBJ1-4; D unresolved. Per germline, CDR1 MGHRA and CDR2 YSYEKL. Between the trimmed V and J ends, which lost 2 bases and 7 bases, there was a span of 8 bases. There are 13 residues in the CDR3. CDR3 in amino acids: CASSQTRSEKLFF. CDR3 DNA: TGCGCCAGCAGCCAAACCCGCAGTGAAAAACTGTTTTTT.

This clonotype was seen many times. The gene calls are TRBV10-3 and TRBJ1-1; 10 positions agree with TRBD1. The V gene end was trimmed by 3 bases and the J gene end by 10 bases; junction bases not matched to a gene: 2. CDR3 length equals 12 residues. From germline, CDR1 is ENHRY and CDR2 SYGVKD. This chain's CDR3 is CAISDGQGGAFF. DNA of the CDR3: TGTGCCATCAGTGATGGACAGGGGGGAGCTTTCTTT.

J is TRBJ1-1 and V is TRBV29-1, with TRBD1 matching over 11 bases. Germline-derived CDR1 and CDR2 are SQVTM and ANQGSEA. Losses at the gene ends were 5 bases for V and 6 bases for J; bases not matched to a gene: 11. The CDR3 is 15 amino acids. Here the CDR3 reads CSVRTGGGPGAEAFF. The CDR3 coding sequence is TGCAGCGTTCGGACAGGGGGCGGTCCGGGCGCTGAAGCTTTCTTT.

This chain links TRBV7-8 with TRBJ2-7; TRBD1 agrees at 7 bases. The CDR3 spans 12 residues. CDR1 is SGHVS, CDR2 FQNEAQ, per germline. The trim removed 11 bases at V and 6 bases at J, leaving 10 bases unmatched. CDR3 bases: TGTGCCTGGAGCGTCACAGGGGTCGAGCAGTACTTC. This encodes CAWSVTGVEQYF.

The rearrangement uses TRBV11-1 and TRBJ1-2, with unresolved D. CDR3 length equals 14 residues. Germline-derived CDR1 and CDR2 are SGHAT and FQDESV (reference sequence). With 5 bases removed from V and 0 bases from J, the gap between germline ends came to 10 bases. The CDR3 is CASSQQETNYGYTF. The CDR3, as DNA: TGTGCCAGCAGCCAGCAGGAGACTAACTATGGCTACACCTTC. The complete variable domain, with remaining parts taken from reference TRBV11-1 and TRBJ1-2, reads EAEVAQSPRYKITEKSQAVAFWCDPISGHATLYWYRQILGQGPELLVQFQDESVVDDSQLPKDRFSAERLKGVDSTLKIQPAELGDSAMYLCASSQQETNYGYTFGSGTRLTVV.

In its sample, this clonotype was seen a few times. The V call is TRBV5-1, the J call TRBJ1-1; D is unresolved. Germline CDR1 reads SGHRS; CDR2 reads YFSETQ. The CDR3 loop spans 14 amino acids. The V and J ends lost 4 bases and 1 base respectively, with 11 bases between them. CDR3 amino acids: CASSQNGPNTEAFF. For the CDR3, the DNA is TGCGCCAGCAGCCAGAATGGACCGAACACTGAAGCTTTCTTT.

V usage is TRBV7-8 and J usage is TRBJ1-6; D possibly corresponds to TRBD1 (6 bases). With 10 bases removed from V and 0 bases from J, the gap between germline ends came to 10 bases. The CDR3 length is 14 residues. The germline gives CDR1 SGHVS, CDR2 FQNEAQ. CDR3 in DNA: TGTGCCACTTCGACAGGCTCCTATAATTCACCCCTCCACTTT. Protein: CATSTGSYNSPLHF.